The 18 T cell receptor beta chains reported below all come from one sample, sequenced in a study of cytomegalovirus exposure and HLA in healthy donors. Primers included in the PCR were 60 Vbeta and 13 Jbeta primers. Measured with immunoSEQ multiplex PCR; TCRdb has only the in-frame clones, and not every one. The table includes 100,000 to 150,000 clones, roughly 82% detected once. Material for sequencing was PBMCs. These receptor sequences come from a woman between 18 and 30 years old in good health and CMV-seronegative.

The DNA of the CDR3 is TGTGCCAGCAGCTTGGAGCTAGGTGGCTCCTACAATGAGCAGTTCTTC. Translating it yields CASSLELGGSYNEQFF. The V gene is TRBV5-4, the J gene TRBJ2-1; D is unclear. Germline CDR1 reads SGHNT; CDR2 reads YYREEE (reference sequence). The CDR3 covers 16 residues. V lost 0 bases and J lost 0, with 10 bases in between.

This clone was detected a few times. V is TRBV29-1 and J is TRBJ2-7, with TRBD1 matching 11 bases. Unmatched junction bases numbered 8, after V lost 4 bases and J lost 6 bases. The CDR3 extends over 14 amino acids. The germline CDR1 and CDR2 sequences are SQVTM and ANQGSEA. The CDR3 nucleotides are TGCAGCGTTGTTTGGGACAGGGGGTCGAGCGAGCAGTACTTC. Protein sequence: CSVVWDRGSSEQYF.

The V gene is TRBV14, the J gene TRBJ2-5; a weak D match, TRBD1 (6 bases). Germline CDR1 is SGHDN and CDR2 is FVKESK. The CDR3 covers 13 residues. V was shortened by 3 bases and J by 11 bases, with 16 bases between the two germline ends. The DNA for the CDR3 is TGTGCCAGCAGCCAGGGGACATTGGGAGAGCAGTACTTC. Its protein product is CASSQGTLGEQYF.

This chain links TRBV6-1 with TRBJ2-1; TRBD2 might be the D (6 bases). V lost 1 base to trimming and J lost 0 bases, with 10 bases between them. The length of the CDR3 is 16 residues. Germline CDR1 MNHNS, CDR2 SASEGT. The CDR3: CASSEEGGSSYNEQFF. In DNA form, the CDR3 reads TGTGCCAGCAGTGAAGAAGGAGGGAGCTCCTACAATGAGCAGTTCTTC.

This chain's CDR3 is CASSMGLAETQYF. The CDR3 bases are TGTGCCAGCAGCATGGGACTAGCGGAGACCCAGTACTTC. The rearrangement joins TRBV7-3 to TRBJ2-5; TRBD2 aligns across 10 bases. Germline CDR1 is SGHTA and CDR2 is FQGTGA. V gave up 5 bases and J gave up 5 bases; unmatched junction bases: 2. This CDR3 spans 13 amino acids.

V usage is TRBV29-1 and J usage is TRBJ1-1; D not certain. The CDR3 contains 12 residues. CDR1 is SQVTM and CDR2 is ANQGSEA in the germline V gene. The V end was cut by 3 bases, the J end by 3 bases, with 8 bases between. The CDR3, as DNA: TGCAGCGTTGACTCCGGGGACACTGAAGCTTTCTTT. Its translation: CSVDSGDTEAFF.

The chain joins TRBV5-8 to TRBJ1-2; the match to TRBD1 covers 9 bases. The length of the CDR3 is 16 residues. CDR1 and CDR2 from the germline V gene are SGHTS and YDEGEE. The trim removed 4 bases at V and 7 bases at J, leaving 14 bases unmatched. Written as DNA, the CDR3 is TGTGCCAGCAGCCAGATGCCCGGACAGGGGCTTTTTGGCTACACCTTC. This encodes CASSQMPGQGLFGYTF.

CDR3 loop: CASSLQGFEQYF. The CDR3 bases are TGTGCCAGCTCACTACAGGGGTTCGAGCAGTACTTC. This chain links TRBV18 with TRBJ2-7; TRBD1 aligns across 7 bases. V was clipped by 4 bases and J by 6 bases; unmatched bases: 3. The CDR3 extends over 12 amino acids. CDR1 KGHSH and CDR2 LQKENI come from the germline V gene.

This clone is a singleton in its sample. The genes are TRBV11-2 and TRBJ2-7, with 7 nucleotides matching TRBD1. This CDR3 has 16 amino acids. V trimming: 1 base; J trimming: 1 base; junction bases outside the gene matches: 7. Germline V CDR1 and CDR2: SGHAT, FQNNGV. The DNA for the CDR3 is TGTGCCAGCAGCTTAGTAAGGGGGACAGAGTCCTACGAGCAGTACTTC. Translating gives CASSLVRGTESYEQYF.

This clone was counted only a few times. V gene TRBV21-1 combines with J gene TRBJ1-2; the table's D call of TRBD1 was not tested on the DNA. TRBV21-1 is a pseudogene locus. The CDR3 runs to 16 residues. The CDR3 loop is CASSKEGTGWPYGYTF. In DNA, the CDR3 is TGTGCCAGCAGCAAAGAAGGGACAGGGTGGCCGTATGGCTACACCTTC.

V gene TRBV6-1 combines with J gene TRBJ1-5, with D possibly being TRBD1 (6 bases). Germline CDR1 is MNHNS and CDR2 is SASEGT. Trimming left V 6 bases short and J 2 bases short, with 11 bases between. The CDR3 length is 14 residues. The CDR3 DNA follows: TGTGCCAGCAGCTCACAGGGCGGCAATCAGCCCCAGCATTTT. Encoded protein: CASSSQGGNQPQHF.

The CDR3 coding sequence is TGCGCCAGCAGTGACCCTGACAGGGCCTATGGCTACACCTTC. Protein: CASSDPDRAYGYTF. V and J are TRBV10-2 and TRBJ1-2; 7 nucleotides agree with TRBD1. V lost 3 bases, J lost 4 bases, and 5 bases stayed unmatched. Germline V CDR1 and CDR2: WSHSY, SAAADI. CDR3 size: 14 residues.

The chain carries TRBV5-8 and TRBJ1-2; maybe TRBD1 (5 bases). The germline CDR1 and CDR2 sequences are SGHTS and YDEGEE. The ends were cut back, 4 bases at V and 4 bases at J, with 11 bases in the middle. The CDR3 contains 13 residues. The DNA for the CDR3 is TGTGCCAGCAGCCGGGGACTGTCCTATGGCTACACCTTC. It specifies CASSRGLSYGYTF.

This chain links TRBV2 with TRBJ2-7; a weak D match, TRBD2 (6 bases). CDR1 SNHLY and CDR2 FYNNEI come from the germline V gene. This CDR3 contains 13 residues. V lost 8 bases and J 1 base, leaving 12 bases between the germline ends. CDR3 sequence: CASLGGRSYEQYF. As DNA, the CDR3 is TGTGCCAGCCTCGGAGGGAGGTCCTACGAGCAGTACTTC.

The V call is TRBV18, the J call TRBJ2-1; D perhaps matches TRBD1 (5 bases). The CDR3 extends over 13 amino acids. Germline V CDR1 and CDR2: KGHSH, LQKENI. Trimming removed 0 bases from V and 8 bases from J, with 8 bases in between. The CDR3 sequence is CASSPPEGDEQFF. The CDR3, as DNA: TGTGCCAGCTCACCACCCGAAGGGGATGAGCAGTTCTTC.

The chain joins TRBV6-5 to TRBJ1-1, with D maybe TRBD1 (5 bases). V was pared by 11 bases and J by 2 bases, with 12 bases between. Germline CDR1 MNHEY, CDR2 SVGAGI. There are 12 residues in the CDR3. DNA for the CDR3: TGTGCCGCGGGACGGACCAACACTGAAGCTTTCTTT. This translates into CAAGRTNTEAFF.

The V and J genes are TRBV7-2 and TRBJ2-7; 9 bases are shared with TRBD2. V lost 1 base, J lost 2 bases, and 9 bases stayed unmatched. This CDR3 has 17 amino acids. Germline CDR1 and CDR2: SGHTA and FQGNSA. Here the CDR3 DNA reads TGTGCCAGCAGCTTAGTGGGGGGGCTAGCGGGACCCTACGAGCAGTACTTC. Its translation is CASSLVGGLAGPYEQYF.

V and J are TRBV30 and TRBJ1-6, with TRBD1 identical over 7 bases. The CDR3 runs 13 residues. With V trimmed by 4 bases and J by 8 bases, 5 bases remained unmatched. The germline gives CDR1 GTSNPN, CDR2 SVGIG (reference sequence). DNA for the CDR3: TGTGCCTGGACCTCGACAGGGCATTCACCCCTCCACTTT. This gives the protein CAWTSTGHSPLHF.